Presented here are 5 T cell receptor beta chains from one specimen sequenced in a study of T cells in Graves' hyperthyroidism and ophthalmopathy. It was RNA transcripts that yielded the amplified TCR beta CDR3 regions. The HTBI set primed first-round TCR CDR3 RT-PCR. TCRdb passed the multiplex PCR reads through MiXCR, listing each CDR3 protein once. Here the sample spans about 290,000 distinct CDR3 sequences, roughly 15% being singletons. The specimen was blood. The receptors come from a woman in her twenties or thirties with Graves' hyperthyroidism that later progressed to Graves' ophthalmopathy.

Many counts were recorded for this clonotype. The chain couples TRBV7-2 to TRBJ2-3; no reliable D call. Trimming stripped 1 base from V and 3 bases from J, with 8 bases between. CDR3 length: 14 amino acids. Germline lookup yields CDR1 SGHTA and CDR2 FQGNSA. The CDR3 region has the DNA TGTGCCAGCAGCTTAGGTAGAACGACAGATACGCAGTATTTT. Encoded protein: CASSLGRTTDTQYF.

This clonotype has ten or more counts. The rearrangement links TRBV6-1 to TRBJ2-7; 9 bases map to TRBD2. Per germline, CDR1 MNHNS and CDR2 SASEGT. The trim removed 6 bases at V and 7 bases at J, leaving 16 bases unmatched. The CDR3 runs 16 residues. For the CDR3, the DNA is TGTGCCAGCAGCCCCTTGGCGGGAGGGGAATCAGGGGAGCAGTACTTC. It is translated as CASSPLAGGESGEQYF.

This clonotype has a handful of counts. The chain couples TRBV9 to TRBJ1-2; no clear D gene. The CDR3 totals 12 residues. Trimming stripped 0 bases from V and 9 bases from J, with 9 bases between. CDR1 and CDR2 from the germline V gene are SGDLS and YYNGEE. The CDR3 DNA reads as TGTGCCAGCAGCGTAGGAGGGTGGCGCTACACCTTC. It is translated as CASSVGGWRYTF.

This chain joins TRBV15 and TRBJ2-5, with 7 positions matching TRBD1. J gave up 5 bases and V 5 bases, and 8 bases lay outside the gene matches. This CDR3 comprises 14 residues. Germline CDR1 is LNHNV and CDR2 is YYDKDF (reference sequence). The CDR3 DNA sequence: TGTGCCACCAGCCGCAGACAGGGACCCGAGACCCAGTACTTC. Protein sequence: CATSRRQGPETQYF.

This chain joins TRBV6-5 and TRBJ2-5; 10 nucleotides align to TRBD2. CDR1 is MNHEY and CDR2 is SVGAGI in the germline V gene. V lost 4 bases and J lost 5; bases outside the gene matches: 7. The CDR3 is 15 amino acids. CDR3 DNA: TGTGCCAGCAGTTCAGCGGGAGGGGCCGGGGAGACCCAGTACTTC. Its protein is CASSSAGGAGETQYF.